A selection of T cell receptor beta chains follows, all from one sample in a study of T cell repertoires in cytomegalovirus infection. Their cognate antigens are unknown. A single record per CDR3 protein comes from TCRdb applying MiXCR to the reads. The sample holds roughly 340,000 distinct CDR3 sequences, 25% to 35% seen once. The sequenced sample was cultured PBMCs, obtained from culture after CMV antigen stimulation. Receptors originate from a human donor in good health (CMV status not recorded). Some clones in this sample may be carry-over from other donors' samples. Each CDR3 is given with its conserved first and last residue. A D gene is named only where the DNA matches it firmly. The size of a clone is reported for some rows only, either as once, few or many, or as a class for expanded clones.

V	length	D	size	J	CDR3	DNA
TRBV4-1	18	.	many	TRBJ1-5	CASSQSPTEVFSNQPQHF	TGCGCCAGCAGCCAATCTCCGACAGAGGTCTTTAGCAATCAGCCCCAGCATTTT
TRBV6-6	13	.	.	TRBJ2-5	CASSSGTRGTQYF	TGTGCCAGCAGCTCAGGAACCCGAGGGACCCAGTACTTC
TRBV5-4	16	TRBD2	.	TRBJ2-5	CASSLASGVLGETQYF	TGTGCCAGCAGCTTGGCCAGCGGGGTTTTAGGAGAGACCCAGTACTTC
TRBV5-4	15	.	few	TRBJ2-1	CASSSTSYIYNEQFF	TGTGCCAGCAGCTCGACTTCTTACATCTACAATGAGCAGTTCTTC
TRBV7-9	16	TRBD1	few	TRBJ2-5	CASSQGTGGAGETQYF	TGTGCCAGCAGCCAGGGGACAGGGGGCGCGGGGGAGACCCAGTACTTC
TRBV18	19	TRBD2	.	TRBJ2-1	CASSPRSGLAGGAYNEQFF	TGTGCCAGCTCACCACGCTCGGGACTAGCGGGGGGAGCCTACAATGAGCAGTTCTTC
TRBV7-8	12	.	few	TRBJ1-1	CASSLPQTEAFF	TGTGCCAGCAGCTTACCGCAGACTGAAGCTTTCTTT
TRBV12-5	15	.	.	TRBJ1-5	CASAREAHSNQPQHF	TGTGCTAGTGCCCGGGAAGCACATAGCAATCAGCCCCAGCATTTT
TRBV19	15	.	.	TRBJ1-2	CASSPRKGNHYGYTF	TGTGCCAGTAGCCCCCGGAAAGGGAACCACTATGGCTACACCTTC
TRBV28	15	TRBD2	few	TRBJ2-7	CASSSQAGGPYEQYF	TGTGCCAGCAGTTCGCAAGCGGGAGGGCCCTACGAGCAGTACTTC
TRBV28	15	TRBD1	.	TRBJ1-1	CASSWRTGLNTEAFF	TGTGCCAGCAGTTGGAGGACAGGGTTGAACACTGAAGCTTTCTTT
TRBV29-1	17	TRBD2	few	TRBJ2-2	CSVEDRNSGRFTGELFF	TGCAGCGTTGAAGATCGGAATAGCGGGAGGTTCACCGGGGAGCTGTTTTTT
TRBV7-3	13	TRBD1	many	TRBJ2-1	CASSPTGNSEQFF	TGTGCCAGCAGTCCGACAGGGAATAGTGAGCAGTTCTTC
TRBV10-3	19	TRBD2	.	TRBJ2-3	CAISLYRLAGRNRTDTQYF	TGTGCCATCAGCCTTTATCGACTAGCGGGACGGAACCGCACAGATACGCAGTATTTT
TRBV27	17	TRBD1	.	TRBJ1-5	CASSLSGTGRINQPQHF	TGTGCCAGCAGTTTATCCGGGACAGGAAGAATCAATCAGCCCCAGCATTTT
TRBV28	16	.	.	TRBJ2-7	CASSLLSKPKRGEQYF	TGTGCCAGCAGTTTACTTAGTAAGCCGAAACGTGGGGAGCAGTACTTC
TRBV28	16	TRBD1	few	TRBJ1-6	CASSLRDRGWNSPLHF	TGTGCCAGCAGTCTCCGGGACAGGGGGTGGAATTCACCCCTCCACTTT
TRBV2	14	.	many	TRBJ1-3	CASSVRVSGNTIYF	TGTGCCAGCAGTGTCAGAGTCTCTGGAAACACCATATATTTT
TRBV7-2	14	.	many	TRBJ1-1	CASSPDSEHTEAFF	TGTGCCAGCAGCCCCGACAGCGAACACACTGAAGCTTTCTTT
TRBV7-6	17	TRBD2	few	TRBJ2-2	CASSPTGRGGPTGELFF	TGTGCCAGCAGCCCAACGGGGCGGGGGGGACCAACCGGGGAGCTGTTTTTT
TRBV6-1	12	.	many	TRBJ2-7	CASRETGLAQYF	TGTGCCAGCAGAGAAACAGGGCTGGCGCAGTACTTC
TRBV5-1	15	TRBD1	.	TRBJ1-6	CASSPDRLGGSPLHF	TGCGCCAGCAGCCCGGACAGGCTCGGGGGATCACCCCTCCACTTT
TRBV6-5	14	.	.	TRBJ1-2	CASSYGQGRRGYTF	TGTGCCAGCAGTTACGGCCAGGGGCGCCGTGGCTACACCTTC
TRBV5-6	14	.	few	TRBJ2-7	CASSFSRDFYEQYF	TGTGCCAGCAGCTTTTCCCGGGACTTCTACGAGCAGTACTTC
TRBV19	15	.	.	TRBJ1-4	CASQMPGQENEKLFF	TGTGCCAGTCAGATGCCGGGACAAGAAAATGAAAAACTGTTTTTT
TRBV15	16	TRBD1	few	TRBJ1-1	CATSREGDRWDTEAFF	TGTGCCACCAGCAGAGAGGGGGACAGGTGGGACACTGAAGCTTTCTTT
TRBV7-2	14	.	many	TRBJ1-1	CASSRRRGDTEAFF	TGTGCCAGCAGCCGCCGCAGGGGAGACACTGAAGCTTTCTTT
TRBV5-4	15	.	few	TRBJ1-2	CASSPKTGTNYGYTF	TGTGCCAGCAGCCCTAAGACAGGAACTAACTATGGCTACACCTTC
TRBV7-9	13	.	.	TRBJ2-1	CASIGLSTDEQFF	TGTGCCAGTATCGGACTAAGCACAGATGAGCAGTTCTTC
TRBV27	14	.	.	TRBJ1-2	CASSLMGSNYGYTF	TGTGCCAGCAGTTTAATGGGGTCTAACTATGGCTACACCTTC
TRBV24-1	15	TRBD2	.	TRBJ2-7	CATSDAGTTTYEQYF	TGTGCCACCAGTGATGCCGGGACTACCACCTACGAGCAGTACTTC
TRBV7-2	14	TRBD1	.	TRBJ2-5	CASSRKTGVETQYF	TGTGCCAGCAGCAGAAAGACAGGGGTGGAGACCCAGTACTTC
TRBV24-1	15	.	.	TRBJ1-2	CATSDPVATNYGYTF	TGTGCCACCAGTGATCCGGTGGCAACTAACTATGGCTACACCTTC
TRBV7-8	15	TRBD1	few	TRBJ1-1	CASSRGQGSNTEAFF	TGTGCCAGCAGCAGGGGACAGGGGTCGAACACTGAAGCTTTCTTT
TRBV27	14	.	.	TRBJ2-7	CASRDRTEYYEQYF	TGTGCCAGCAGAGACAGGACAGAGTACTACGAGCAGTACTTC
TRBV6-1	15	.	.	TRBJ2-1	CASSDGGASYNEQFF	TGTGCCAGCAGTGATGGGGGGGCCTCCTACAATGAGCAGTTCTTC
TRBV7-8	16	TRBD2	.	TRBJ2-3	CASSLLATSGTDTQYF	TGTGCCAGCAGCCTTCTCGCGACTAGCGGAACAGATACGCAGTATTTT
TRBV12-3/TRBV12-4	14	TRBD1	.	TRBJ2-7	CASRGQGTSYEQYF	TGTGCCAGCAGGGGACAGGGGACGTCCTACGAGCAGTACTTC
TRBV12-3/TRBV12-4	13	.	.	TRBJ1-3	CASSLKGPDTIYF	TGTGCCAGCAGTTTAAAGGGTCCGGACACCATATATTTT
TRBV19	15	.	.	TRBJ2-3	CASSPREGGVDTQYF	TGTGCCAGTAGTCCCCGGGAAGGGGGGGTGGATACGCAGTATTTT
TRBV11-2	16	.	.	TRBJ1-2	CASTPGPQGGIYGYTF	TGTGCCAGCACCCCGGGACCCCAAGGCGGTATCTATGGCTACACCTTC
TRBV7-2	14	.	.	TRBJ2-1	CASSLVPPYNEQFF	TGTGCCAGCAGCTTAGTCCCTCCCTACAATGAGCAGTTCTTC
TRBV6-5	13	.	.	TRBJ1-5	CASRPQGKQPQHF	TGTGCCAGCAGGCCACAGGGTAAACAGCCCCAGCATTTT
TRBV6-5	12	TRBD1	.	TRBJ2-7	CASSWTGSEQYF	TGTGCCAGCAGCTGGACAGGTTCCGAGCAGTACTTC
TRBV2	14	.	.	TRBJ2-2	CASSERIYTGELFF	TGTGCCAGCAGTGAGCGGATCTACACCGGGGAGCTGTTTTTT
TRBV12-3/TRBV12-4	16	TRBD2	few	TRBJ2-3	CASTRTSGSGIDTQYF	TGTGCCAGCACCAGGACTAGCGGGAGTGGGATAGATACGCAGTATTTT
TRBV24-1	12	.	.	TRBJ2-6	CATSDSFNVLTF	TGTGCCACCAGTGATTCCTTCAACGTCCTGACTTTC
TRBV12-3/TRBV12-4	13	.	few	TRBJ1-2	CASSQTQNYGYTF	TGTGCCAGCAGTCAGACACAAAACTATGGCTACACCTTC
TRBV7-2	15	TRBD2	few	TRBJ2-3	CASSPRLAYDPAQYF	TGTGCCAGCAGCCCCAGACTAGCGTACGACCCTGCGCAGTATTTT
TRBV2	15	.	.	TRBJ1-2	CASTSLAASNYGYTF	TGTGCCAGCACCTCCTTGGCAGCCTCTAACTATGGCTACACCTTC
TRBV7-8	14	.	.	TRBJ1-1	CASSPPSRAGRAFF	TGTGCCAGCAGCCCTCCCAGCAGGGCAGGCCGAGCTTTCTTT
TRBV12-3/TRBV12-4	17	TRBD2	.	TRBJ2-1	CASSSSLAGAVYNEQFF	TGTGCCAGCAGTTCTAGTCTAGCGGGAGCGGTCTACAATGAGCAGTTCTTC
TRBV6-6	15	TRBD1	once	TRBJ1-2	CASSSDRGRNYGYTF	TGTGCCAGCAGTTCGGACAGGGGGAGAAACTATGGCTACACCTTC
TRBV6-1	15	.	many	TRBJ2-2	CASSFRQVNTGELFF	TGTGCCAGCAGTTTCCGACAGGTGAACACCGGGGAGCTGTTTTTT
TRBV30	15	TRBD1	.	TRBJ2-7	CAWSGRTGASYEQYF	TGTGCCTGGAGTGGGCGGACAGGGGCCTCCTACGAGCAGTACTTC